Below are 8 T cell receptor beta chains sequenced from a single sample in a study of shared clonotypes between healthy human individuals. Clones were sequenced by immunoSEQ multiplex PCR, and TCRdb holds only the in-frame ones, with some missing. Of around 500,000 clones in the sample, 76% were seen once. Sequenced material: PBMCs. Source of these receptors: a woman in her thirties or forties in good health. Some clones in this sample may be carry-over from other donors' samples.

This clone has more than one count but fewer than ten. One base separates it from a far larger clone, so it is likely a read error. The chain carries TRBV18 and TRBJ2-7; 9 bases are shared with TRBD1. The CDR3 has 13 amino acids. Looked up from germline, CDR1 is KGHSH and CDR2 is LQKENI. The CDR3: CTSSPGQGAEQYF. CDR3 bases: TGTACCAGCTCACCGGGACAGGGTGCCGAGCAGTACTTC.

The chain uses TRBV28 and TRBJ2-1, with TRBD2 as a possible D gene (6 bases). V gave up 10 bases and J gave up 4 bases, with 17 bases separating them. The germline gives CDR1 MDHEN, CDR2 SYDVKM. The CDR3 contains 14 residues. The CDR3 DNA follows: TGTGCCACTATTATCGGGACTGAATACAATGAGCAGTTCTTC. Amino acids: CATIIGTEYNEQFF.

This chain's CDR3 is CASSRSSVAGELFF. In DNA, the CDR3 is TGTGCCAGCAGCCGTTCAAGCGTGGCCGGGGAGCTGTTTTTT. V is TRBV28 and J is TRBJ2-2; D remains unclear. CDR1 is MDHEN and CDR2 is SYDVKM in the germline V gene. CDR3 length: 14 residues. The V end was cut by 6 bases, the J end by 6 bases, with 14 bases between.

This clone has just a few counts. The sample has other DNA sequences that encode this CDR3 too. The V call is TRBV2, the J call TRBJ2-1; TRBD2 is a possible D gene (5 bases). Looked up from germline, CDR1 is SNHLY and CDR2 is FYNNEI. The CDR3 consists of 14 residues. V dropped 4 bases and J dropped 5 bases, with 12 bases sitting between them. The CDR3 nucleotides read TGTGCCAGCAGTGTAACTAGAGGCCACAATGAGCAGTTCTTC. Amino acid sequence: CASSVTRGHNEQFF.

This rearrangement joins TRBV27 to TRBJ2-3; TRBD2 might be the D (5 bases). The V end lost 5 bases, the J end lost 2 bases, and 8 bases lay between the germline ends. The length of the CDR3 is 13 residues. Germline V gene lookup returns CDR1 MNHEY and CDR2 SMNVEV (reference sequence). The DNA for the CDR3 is TGTGCCAGCAGTAGCGGATACACAGATACGCAGTATTTT. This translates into CASSSGYTDTQYF.

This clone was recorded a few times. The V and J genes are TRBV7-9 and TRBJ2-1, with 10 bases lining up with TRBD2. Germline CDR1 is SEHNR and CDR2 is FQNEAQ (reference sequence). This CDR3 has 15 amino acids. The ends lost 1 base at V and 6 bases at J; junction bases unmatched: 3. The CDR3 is CASSLGSGRINEQFF. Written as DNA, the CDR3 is TGTGCCAGCAGCTTAGGTAGCGGGAGGATCAATGAGCAGTTCTTC.

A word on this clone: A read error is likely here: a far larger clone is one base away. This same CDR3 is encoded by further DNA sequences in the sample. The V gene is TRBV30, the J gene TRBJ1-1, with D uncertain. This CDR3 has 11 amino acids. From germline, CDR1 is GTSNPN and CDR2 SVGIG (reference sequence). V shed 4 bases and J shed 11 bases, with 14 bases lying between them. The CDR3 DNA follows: TGTGCCTGGATTAATGTAAGGGAGGCTTTCTTT. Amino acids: CAWINVREAFF.

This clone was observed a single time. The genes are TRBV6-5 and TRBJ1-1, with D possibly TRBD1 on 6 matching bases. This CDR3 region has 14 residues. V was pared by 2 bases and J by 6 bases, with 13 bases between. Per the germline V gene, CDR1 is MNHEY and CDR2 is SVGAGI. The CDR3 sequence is CASSYTGGDSEAFF. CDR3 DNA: TGTGCCAGCAGTTACACTGGGGGCGATTCTGAAGCTTTCTTT.